This paragraph reports one T cell receptor beta chain. Antigen specificity is unknown. One end of the junction varies from germline; a read error may be responsible. Starting from roughly 0.5 ug of total RNA, TCR beta cDNA was produced with a primer in the constant region. Three nested multiplex PCR rounds, a slightly modified ARM-PCR method, built the TCR beta libraries. The first two PCR rounds used TRBV1-TRBV30 forward primers with a C-beta reverse primer, about 10 cycles each. Each CDR3 protein is one row after TCRdb ran MiXCR on the multiplex PCR reads. The data contain some 110,000 distinct CDR3 sequences, around 60% of them singletons. In germline, CDR1 is SGHAT, CDR2 FQNNGV. This CDR3 is 15 amino acids long. The sample originates from a study of tumor-infiltrating lymphocytes in primary liver carcinoma. Overall study: Tumors were stage T1-T3 N0M0, roughly 4 to 10 cm across.

Overall study results and limits: Against blood, tumors held a significantly higher top-250-clone fraction (p = 0.039).

From unsorted bulk tissue weighing roughly 18-31 mg, DNA and RNA were co-extracted. Surgeons resected the patients' primary liver carcinomas. Histology found more than 80% viable tumor cells per sample. The sample comprised liver tumor tissue from sampling region 3. The subset is: tumor region T3, left-lateral pole. The sequence was collected from a woman in her sixties with primary liver carcinoma and hepatitis B virus infection. V gene TRBV11-2 combines with J gene TRBJ1-2; D gene uncertain. This CDR3 reads CANSLESAGYYDHTF. The DNA for the CDR3 is TGTGCCAACAGCTTAGAGAGTGCGGGTTACTATGACCACACCTTC. The full variable domain, with the rest looked up from reference TRBV11-2 and TRBJ1-2, is EAGVAQSPRYKIIEKRQSVAFWCNPISGHATLYWYQQILGQGPKLLIQFQNNGVVDDSQLPKDRFSAERLKGVDSTLKIQPAKLEDSAVYLCANSLESAGYYDHTFGSGTRLTVV.